A selection of T cell receptor beta chains follows, all from one sample in a study of T-cell reconstitution after alpha-beta-depleted transplantation in children. A single record per CDR3 protein comes from TCRdb applying MiXCR to the PCR reads. Here the sample spans hundreds of thousands of distinct CDR3 sequences, almost 10% being singletons. The input for sequencing was PBMCs from the stem cell graft donor, taken from the stem cell graft. All receptors derive from a human donor who donated a stem cell graft to a child with SCID. Both conserved end residues are part of each CDR3.

V gene: TRBV10-2
J gene: TRBJ2-7
CDR3 protein: CASSATGRSYEQYF

V gene: TRBV5-1
J gene: TRBJ1-4
CDR3 protein: CASSLGGSQGYEKLFF

V gene: TRBV2
J gene: TRBJ2-3
CDR3 protein: CASSEMRPPASTDTQYF

V gene: TRBV25-1
J gene: TRBJ2-7
CDR3 protein: CASSEAKGQGHEQYF

V gene: TRBV29-1
J gene: TRBJ2-1
CDR3 protein: CSAYPYGAYNEQFF

V gene: TRBV3-1
J gene: TRBJ1-1
CDR3 protein: CASSLKTGVGTEAFF

V gene: TRBV29-1
J gene: TRBJ2-3
CDR3 protein: CSVGTGDTDTQYF

V gene: TRBV7-9
J gene: TRBJ2-3
CDR3 protein: CASSLGVAATSTDTQYF

V gene: TRBV20-1
J gene: TRBJ1-6
CDR3 protein: CSASDKIQVAGYNSPLHF

V gene: TRBV5-1
J gene: TRBJ1-3
CDR3 protein: CASSRDSSSGNTIYF

V gene: TRBV11-1
J gene: TRBJ2-3
CDR3 protein: CASTRQGAETQYF

V gene: TRBV10-3
J gene: TRBJ2-7
CDR3 protein: CAIKGAGAGEQYF

V gene: TRBV12-3/TRBV12-4
J gene: TRBJ1-1
CDR3 protein: CASSSLRVEAWNTEAFF

V gene: TRBV20-1
J gene: TRBJ2-5
CDR3 protein: CSASGRLAETQYF

V gene: TRBV4-1
J gene: TRBJ1-1
CDR3 protein: CASSPLLGGKNTEAFF

V gene: TRBV5-1
J gene: TRBJ2-2
CDR3 protein: CASSGHLANTGELFF

V gene: TRBV5-4
J gene: TRBJ1-1
CDR3 protein: CASSPRTGTNTEAFF

V gene: TRBV7-2
J gene: TRBJ2-1
CDR3 protein: CASSSLSGGSYNEQFF

V gene: TRBV11-2
J gene: TRBJ2-5
CDR3 protein: CASSLVLVQETQYF

V gene: TRBV12-3/TRBV12-4
J gene: TRBJ2-7
CDR3 protein: CASSLGGETYEQYF

V gene: TRBV29-1
J gene: TRBJ2-2
CDR3 protein: CSVSQGALNTGELFF

V gene: TRBV18
J gene: TRBJ2-6
CDR3 protein: CASSPSGANVLTF

V gene: TRBV11-3
J gene: TRBJ2-2
CDR3 protein: CASSPDRLVGGELFF

V gene: TRBV27
J gene: TRBJ2-5
CDR3 protein: CASSLSPDRGRFFTSAATQYF

V gene: TRBV5-1
J gene: TRBJ2-6
CDR3 protein: CASSLGDMGKSGANVLTF

V gene: TRBV5-1
J gene: TRBJ2-7
CDR3 protein: CASSLAWTGRLPSSYEQYF

V gene: TRBV4-1
J gene: TRBJ1-5
CDR3 protein: CASSQVVGSVPRNQPQHF

V gene: TRBV12-3/TRBV12-4
J gene: TRBJ2-2
CDR3 protein: CASTLGQNTGELFF